This T cell receptor (beta chain) was captured by sequencing in a study of blood T cell repertoires in COVID-19 (TCRdb year 2020). In terms of the full investigation: Samples from collaborators originated in the United States, Italy and Spain and spanned both the acute and convalescent phases of COVID-19. The repertoires were released in a freely available public database intended as a resource for research on the immune response to SARS-CoV-2. Subjects who had been exposed to COVID-19, were actively infected with it, or had recovered from it provided the deeply sampled blood TCRbeta repertoires that made up the dataset. The samples were drawn from two sources: the first 160 participants of the ongoing ImmuneRACE study, and 1,254 subjects contributed by 6 global collaborators. Nearly every sample came with metadata listing a de-identified subject ID, COVID-19 status, age in years and sex. The prospective study material was composed of cDNA or gDNA derived from T cells, B-cell-depleted T cells, or PBMCs. Where available, HLA class I and class II types were obtained from metadata supplied by the sample provider rather than from assay-based typing.

CDR1 and CDR2 were assigned from the germline V gene as SGDLS and YYNGEE. For this chain, trimming is 2 bases at the V end and 5 bases at the J end, and the number of junction bases without a gene match is 6. The CDR3 contains 15 residues, cysteine and phenylalanine counted. Just CDR3 DNA is preserved here, 45 bases in frame from base 1. TCRbeta CDR3 regions were amplified from genomic DNA by means of the immunoSEQ Assay, a bias-controlled multiplex PCR. Regarding the original processing steps: The number of nucleated cells in each sample was estimated from the amplification of reference gene primers within the assay. To quantify the absolute abundance of each unique TCRbeta CDR3 rearrangement, sequence reads were collapsed and filtered. For each sample, productive Simpson clonality was calculated by taking the square root of Simpson's diversity index across productive rearrangements. In TCRdb, the immuneACCESS table is reduced to in-frame sequences with V and J assigned. These tables do not hold every clone; where another copy was compared, an unresolved V gene accounts for under half, and the others remain unexplained. That table is the source of V, J and clone size, and D and trimming were worked out from the DNA. The sample table records more than 95,000 clones; around 87% of these occur just once. The ten largest clones add up to more than 14% of the sample.

As concerns this clone: Its target antigen remains unknown. Qualities for individual bases were not recorded, and no much larger clone is one base off.

What the study reported, not specific to this receptor: Clinical and demographic metadata were provided uncurated, with the amount varying by source and participant.

Whole blood was collected in K2EDTA tubes by collaborating institutions according to the institutions' own protocols. For TCRbeta analysis, collaborators shipped samples as frozen whole blood, isolated PBMCs, or DNA extracted from either of those sample types. This receptor was taken from a man aged 45-60 years with acute or convalescent COVID-19. The receptor chain draws on TRBV9 and TRBJ2-3, with 9 middle bases fitting TRBD1. The sequencing sample was made of peripheral blood. The DNA sequence is TGTGCCAGCAGCGTTTCCGGGACAGGGTTAGATACGCAGTATTTT. Translation gives CASSVSGTGLDTQYF.